This entry lists 30 T cell receptor beta chains sequenced from one sample in a study of cytomegalovirus exposure and HLA in healthy donors. In the PCR, 60 Vbeta and 13 Jbeta primers were used. TCRdb's copy holds only in-frame clones and misses some; the assay was immunoSEQ multiplex PCR. The sample records around 98,000 clones, 75% to 80% being singletons. The sample was PBMCs. The receptors originated from a woman aged 40-49 years in good health and CMV-seronegative.

The J gene is TRBJ1-1, the V gene TRBV5-4; weak D call: TRBD1 (5 bases). The ends were cut back, 1 base at V and 7 bases at J, with 8 bases in the middle. This CDR3 is 12 amino acids long. Germline V gene lookup returns CDR1 SGHNT and CDR2 YYREEE (reference sequence). In DNA, the CDR3 is TGTGCCAGCAGCTTGTGGGGGGGTGAAGCTTTCTTT. Translation gives CASSLWGGEAFF.

The J gene is TRBJ1-2, the V gene TRBV6-5; unclear D gene. The V gene lost 5 bases and the J gene lost 6 bases, with 16 bases spanning the gap. The CDR3 consists of 14 residues. CDR1 is MNHEY and CDR2 is SVGAGI in the germline V gene. The CDR3 sequence is CASSHLDNLDGYTF. CDR3 DNA sequence: TGTGCCAGCAGTCACCTTGACAACCTTGATGGCTACACCTTC.

V and J are TRBV5-6 and TRBJ2-1, with D perhaps matching TRBD1 (5 bases). Germline loops: CDR1 SGHDT, CDR2 YYEEEE. V lost 1 base to trimming and J lost 3 bases, with 11 bases between them. The CDR3 is 15 amino acids. In DNA form, the CDR3 reads TGTGCCAGCAGCTTGTGGGGCACGATCTACAATGAGCAGTTCTTC. It specifies CASSLWGTIYNEQFF.

With respect to this clone: A read error may produce the germline difference seen at one junction end. J is TRBJ2-7 and V is TRBV4-1; 9 nucleotides line up with TRBD2. The germline CDR1 and CDR2 sequences are MGHRA and YSYEKL. This CDR3 region has 15 residues. Written as DNA, the CDR3 is TGCGCCAGCAGCCGTCTAGCGGGACTCCCCTACGAGCAGCACTTC. It translates to CASSRLAGLPYEQHF.

The chain links TRBV7-6 to TRBJ1-2; 8 bases match TRBD1. This CDR3 spans 14 amino acids. J gave up 8 bases and V 5 bases, and 10 bases lay outside the gene matches. Germline V gene sequence: CDR1 SGHVS, CDR2 FNYEAQ. In nucleotides, the CDR3 is TGTGCCAGCAGCGAACAGGACAGGGACGGAGGCTACACCTTC. Amino acid sequence: CASSEQDRDGGYTF.

The CDR3 coding sequence is TGTGCCAGCAGCCCAGGACAGGAGAACGTCCTGACTTTC. Translation: CASSPGQENVLTF. The chain uses TRBV11-1 and TRBJ2-6; TRBD1 matches at 7 bases. The CDR3 totals 13 residues. CDR1 SGHAT and CDR2 FQDESV come from the germline V gene (reference sequence). The V segment lost 5 bases and the J segment 10 bases; nucleotides outside the gene matches: 5.

As regards this clone: Other DNA sequences in this specimen translate into the identical CDR3. The chain recombines TRBV2 with TRBJ2-5; D is possibly TRBD2 (5 bases). The V and J ends lost 1 base and 5 bases respectively, with 11 bases between them. Germline V gene sequence: CDR1 SNHLY, CDR2 FYNNEI. This CDR3 region has 14 residues. The CDR3 bases are TGTGCCAGCAGTGAAGACGGACGCGGGGAGACCCAGTACTTC. This gives the protein CASSEDGRGETQYF.

V usage is TRBV7-9 and J usage is TRBJ2-5; no clear D. The CDR3 has 11 residues. Trimming stripped 5 bases from V and 5 bases from J, with 6 bases between. The V gene's germline CDR1 is SEHNR and CDR2 FQNEAQ (reference sequence). CDR3 sequence: CASSPRETQYF. The CDR3 DNA reads as TGTGCCAGCAGCCCCCGGGAGACCCAGTACTTC.

This clone was recorded a few times. The chain employs TRBV10-3 and TRBJ1-1; 10 nucleotides match TRBD1. Germline CDR1 is ENHRY and CDR2 is SYGVKD. Losses at the gene ends were 6 bases for V and 3 bases for J; bases not matched to a gene: 1. The CDR3 contains 13 residues. CDR3 DNA sequence: TGTGCCATCAGGACAGGGGGCGACACTGAAGCTTTCTTT. The encoded protein is CAIRTGGDTEAFF.

This clone has a handful of counts. The chain employs TRBV4-1 and TRBJ1-1; D is uncertain. Between the trimmed V and J ends, which lost 3 bases and 0 bases, there was a span of 14 bases. This CDR3 is 16 amino acids long. Germline CDR1 is MGHRA and CDR2 is YSYEKL. CDR3 loop: CASSQSPGEMNTEAFF. For the CDR3, the DNA is TGCGCCAGCAGCCAGTCTCCGGGAGAGATGAACACTGAAGCTTTCTTT.

The chain uses TRBV4-2 and TRBJ2-7, with TRBD2 matching over 9 bases. Germline CDR1 and CDR2: LGHNA and YNFKEQ. The CDR3 totals 16 residues. Germline trimming cut 2 bases from V and 0 bases from J; bases unmatched to any gene: 5. CDR3 bases: TGTGCCAGCAGCCAATCCCGGACTAGCGTCTCCTACGAGCAGTACTTC. Its protein product is CASSQSRTSVSYEQYF.

The chain is built from TRBV6-6 and TRBJ2-1; 15 bases fit TRBD2. Germline V gene sequence: CDR1 MNHNY, CDR2 SVGAGI (reference sequence). V gave up 6 bases and J gave up 6 bases; unmatched junction bases: 3. This CDR3 contains 15 residues. This CDR3 reads CASSSGLAGGNEQFF. As DNA, the CDR3 is TGTGCCAGCAGCTCGGGACTAGCGGGGGGCAATGAGCAGTTCTTC.

J is TRBJ1-5 and V is TRBV7-9, with unresolved D. The CDR3 is 15 amino acids. Germline V lookup: CDR1 SEHNR, CDR2 FQNEAQ (reference sequence). Trimming stripped 4 bases from V and 0 bases from J, with 10 bases between. CDR3 residues: CASSSGQNSNQPQHF. CDR3 sequence (DNA): TGTGCCAGCAGCTCTGGGCAGAATAGCAATCAGCCCCAGCATTTT.

This clone is large (0.1 to 1%) by share. The rearrangement uses TRBV6-5 and TRBJ1-5; D gene unclear. The CDR3 runs 15 residues. The ends were cut back, 0 bases at V and 4 bases at J, with 10 bases in the middle. Germline CDR1 is MNHEY and CDR2 is SVGAGI. The CDR3 sequence: CASSYSPQKNQPQHF. CDR3 sequence (DNA): TGTGCCAGCAGTTACTCCCCACAAAAGAATCAGCCCCAGCATTTT.

This clone has a single count. This chain joins TRBV29-1 and TRBJ2-3; 7 nucleotides agree with TRBD1. The CDR3 length is 13 residues. The V gene's germline CDR1 is SQVTM and CDR2 ANQGSEA. CDR3 nucleotides: TGCAGAGTCCGGGGACAGCACACAGATACGCAGTATTTT. It yields the protein CRVRGQHTDTQYF.

The V gene is TRBV7-9, the J gene TRBJ2-5, with TRBD2 as a possible D gene (5 bases). Trimming took off 5 bases at V and 5 bases at J, with 9 bases between the two ends. The CDR3 has 12 amino acids. From germline, CDR1 is SEHNR and CDR2 FQNEAQ (reference sequence). In DNA form, the CDR3 reads TGTGCCAGCAGCCCGGAGGTGGAGACCCAGTACTTC. It is translated as CASSPEVETQYF.

This chain joins TRBV6-5 and TRBJ1-2; 8 bases are a match to TRBD1. J was trimmed by 6 bases and V by 10 bases; bases with no gene match: 13. Per germline, CDR1 MNHEY and CDR2 SVGAGI. This CDR3 comprises 14 residues. The CDR3 here is CATRQGTSFNGYTF. CDR3 coding DNA: TGTGCCACGAGACAGGGGACATCTTTTAATGGCTACACCTTC.

The chain joins TRBV6-6 to TRBJ2-1; a possible D gene is TRBD2 (6 bases). Per the germline V gene, CDR1 is MNHNY and CDR2 is SVGAGI (reference sequence). V was shortened by 0 bases and J by 7 bases, with 10 bases between the two germline ends. The CDR3 contains 14 residues. CDR3 nucleotide sequence: TGTGCCAGCAGTTACTCGGGGACTCTTAATGAGCAGTTCTTC. It yields the protein CASSYSGTLNEQFF.

The CDR3 spells CASSLTVLNTEAFF. CDR3 in DNA: TGTGCCAGCAGTTTGACAGTTTTGAACACTGAAGCTTTCTTT. The chain joins TRBV2 to TRBJ1-1; D might be TRBD1 (5 bases). CDR1 and CDR2 from the germline V gene are SNHLY and FYNNEI. The V end lost 5 bases, the J end lost 0 bases, and 10 bases lay between the germline ends. This CDR3 region has 14 residues.

Remarks on this clone: An end of the junction does not agree with germline; a read error may underlie this. The chain carries TRBV5-3 and TRBJ2-7, with TRBD1 matching over 9 bases. TRBV5-3 is reported as an ORF; its role is uncertain. The CDR3 totals 16 residues. The CDR3 DNA is TGTGCCAGAAGCCTAATTGGGACAGGGTCTTCTTGCGAGCAGTGCTTC. This gives the protein CARSLIGTGSSCEQCF.

This clone has just a few counts. The V gene is TRBV4-2, the J gene TRBJ2-1; the D gene is possibly TRBD2 (5 bases). This CDR3 has 17 residues. Germline CDR1 LGHNA, CDR2 YNFKEQ. V was cut by 0 bases and J by 0 bases, with 12 bases left in between. The CDR3 spells CASSQDLSSGSYNEQFF. CDR3 nucleotides: TGTGCCAGCAGCCAAGATCTGTCCAGCGGCTCCTACAATGAGCAGTTCTTC.

This clone showed up just once. The gene calls are TRBV7-3 and TRBJ1-3, with a tentative D call TRBD1 (6 bases). The CDR3 covers 15 residues. Trimming removed 5 bases at V and 1 base at J, with 12 bases between. Germline V lookup: CDR1 SGHTA, CDR2 FQGTGA. The CDR3: CASSPRGGSGNTIYF. CDR3 DNA: TGTGCCAGCAGCCCTAGGGGGGGTTCTGGAAACACCATATATTTT.

This clone appeared a single time. The CDR3 DNA sequence: TGTGCCAGCAGTGAAACAGGGTGGTCCTACGAGCAGTACTTC. Amino acids: CASSETGWSYEQYF. The chain has TRBV6-1 and TRBJ2-7; possibly TRBD1 for D (6 bases). Germline lookup yields CDR1 MNHNS and CDR2 SASEGT. The CDR3 contains 14 residues. Deletions cut 2 bases from V and 1 base from J, with 9 bases between.

This clone occurred once. The rearrangement uses TRBV9 and TRBJ1-1; no reliable D call. The CDR3 consists of 13 residues. Germline V lookup: CDR1 SGDLS, CDR2 YYNGEE. The germline V and J ends were trimmed by 0 bases and 4 bases, with 7 bases remaining between them. The CDR3 spells CASSVELLTEAFF. The CDR3, as DNA: TGTGCCAGCAGCGTAGAGCTTCTCACTGAAGCTTTCTTT.

V and J are TRBV19 and TRBJ1-6; D is possibly TRBD1 (5 bases). The CDR3 contains 16 residues. Germline assignment: CDR1 LNHDA and CDR2 SQIVND (reference sequence). V lost 2 bases to trimming and J lost 6 bases, with 14 bases between them. CDR3 DNA sequence: TGTGCCAGTAGTATATCAGGGTCCGGGGGTAATTCACCCCTCCACTTT. Protein product: CASSISGSGGNSPLHF.

This chain connects TRBV7-2 to TRBJ2-7, with D perhaps matching TRBD1 (6 bases). The V end was cut by 3 bases, the J end by 6 bases, with 18 bases between. This CDR3 region has 15 residues. Germline assignment: CDR1 SGHTA and CDR2 FQGNSA. The CDR3 DNA reads TGTGCCAGCAGCTTTCCCCGTACAGGGCTCGGCGAGCAGTACTTC. As protein: CASSFPRTGLGEQYF.

The CDR3 DNA is TGCGCCAGCAAAGCAGGCAACGAGCAGTACTTC. Translated, it gives CASKAGNEQYF. This chain connects TRBV5-1 to TRBJ2-7; D gene uncertain. The CDR3 has 11 amino acids. CDR1 is SGHRS and CDR2 is YFSETQ in the germline V gene. V lost 6 bases, J lost 5 bases, and 9 bases lay in between.

The chain couples TRBV6-1 to TRBJ1-4; the match to TRBD1 covers 9 bases. This CDR3 is 13 amino acids long. The V gene's germline CDR1 is MNHNS and CDR2 SASEGT. Unmatched junction bases numbered 3, after V lost 5 bases and J lost 8 bases. CDR3 in DNA: TGTGCCAGCAGTTGGACAGGGGTCGAAAAACTGTTTTTT. Translating it yields CASSWTGVEKLFF.

This chain's CDR3 is CASSLSGQGVYEQFF. In nucleotides, the CDR3 is TGTGCCAGCAGCCTATCAGGACAGGGTGTCTATGAGCAGTTCTTC. The chain employs TRBV7-2 and TRBJ2-1; 8 nucleotides match TRBD1. The CDR3 totals 15 residues. Germline V gene sequence: CDR1 SGHTA, CDR2 FQGNSA. Losses at the gene ends were 5 bases for V and 8 bases for J; bases not matched to a gene: 11.

J is TRBJ2-1 and V is TRBV19; TRBD2 matches 8 bases. The germline V gene encodes CDR1 LNHDA and CDR2 SQIVND (reference sequence). This CDR3 has 15 amino acids. V trimming: 3 bases; J trimming: 5 bases; junction bases outside the gene matches: 6. This chain's CDR3 is CASSIPAGAHNEQFF. The CDR3 region has the DNA TGTGCCAGTAGTATTCCAGCGGGGGCCCACAATGAGCAGTTCTTC.